These 17 T cell receptor beta chains came from one sample sequenced in a study of OX40 agonist ivuxolimab in advanced cancers. This table comes from immunoSEQ multiplex PCR, and its TCRdb copy is limited to in-frame clones, with some not included. The data contain roughly 120,000 clones, roughly 92% of them seen just once; the ten biggest clones take up about 0.81%. The source was CD4+ or CD8+ T cells sorted from blood, collected in a trial of the OX40 agonist ivuxolimab. The receptors derive from an adult with an advanced solid tumor such as melanoma, head and neck, liver or kidney cancer.

In this sample, this clone turned up a few times. The V and J genes are TRBV11-2 and TRBJ2-7; no clear D gene. Per germline, CDR1 SGHAT and CDR2 FQNNGV. With 5 bases removed from V and 6 bases from J, the gap between germline ends came to 8 bases. The CDR3 runs 11 residues. The CDR3 DNA reads as TGTGCCAGCAGCCCGAGAGGCGAGCAGTACTTC. Translating gives CASSPRGEQYF. Supplemented by reference TRBV11-2 and TRBJ2-7, the full variable domain reads EAGVAQSPRYKIIEKRQSVAFWCNPISGHATLYWYQQILGQGPKLLIQFQNNGVVDDSQLPKDRFSAERLKGVDSTLKIQPAKLEDSAVYLCASSPRGEQYFGPGTRLTVT.

This rearrangement joins TRBV5-1 to TRBJ2-5, with D possibly being TRBD1 (5 bases). The J call could be wrong; TRBJ2-7 is a better fit for the DNA end. The CDR3 contains 15 residues. Germline CDR1 and CDR2: SGHRS and YFSETQ. This CDR3 is CASSSRVSPSYEQYF. In nucleotides, the CDR3 is TGCGCCAGCAGCTCCAGGGTTTCCCCTTCTTACGAGCAGTACTTC.

The V and J genes are TRBV6-5 and TRBJ1-5; the D is unclear. The CDR3 is 13 amino acids. Per the germline V gene, CDR1 is MNHEY and CDR2 is SVGAGI. V lost 2 bases to trimming and J lost 7 bases, with 9 bases between them. The CDR3 region has the DNA TGTGCCAGCAGTTACGAGGGTCGACAGCCCCAGCATTTT. Protein sequence: CASSYEGRQPQHF.

The chain is built from TRBV5-4 and TRBJ2-5; unclear D gene. This CDR3 contains 11 residues. CDR1 SGHNT and CDR2 YYREEE come from the germline V gene (reference sequence). V lost 3 bases, J lost 1 base, and 1 base lay in between. The CDR3 sequence: CASSSQETQYF. CDR3 nucleotides: TGTGCCAGCAGCTCCCAAGAGACCCAGTACTTC.

V gene TRBV27 combines with J gene TRBJ2-3; the D gene is possibly TRBD1 (6 bases). V dropped 5 bases and J dropped 8 bases, with 20 bases sitting between them. Germline-derived CDR1 and CDR2 are MNHEY and SMNVEV (reference sequence). The CDR3 sequence is 15 residues long. The CDR3 region has the DNA TGTGCCAGCAGTGGTGTGAGCACAGGGTCCCGTACGCAGTATTTT. This codes for CASSGVSTGSRTQYF.

The chain joins TRBV6-6 to TRBJ2-7, with a possible D match to TRBD1 (5 bases). V was pared by 7 bases and J by 2 bases, with 18 bases between. The CDR3 length is 15 residues. In germline, CDR1 is MNHNY, CDR2 SVGAGI (reference sequence). Here the CDR3 reads CASKVARTHPYEQYF. DNA of the CDR3: TGTGCCAGCAAGGTTGCTCGGACACATCCCTACGAGCAGTACTTC.

The V call is TRBV7-3, the J call TRBJ2-2; 7 positions agree with TRBD1. The junction had 6 bases not matched to a gene; V was cut back by 5 bases and J by 9 bases. This CDR3 is built from 13 residues. Germline loops: CDR1 SGHTA, CDR2 FQGTGA. Written as DNA, the CDR3 is TGTGCCAGCAGCGACCGACAGGGTAGGGAGCTGTTTTTT. Translating gives CASSDRQGRELFF.

This chain uses TRBV5-6 with TRBJ2-2; 14 bases match TRBD2. This CDR3 has 18 amino acids. Per the germline V gene, CDR1 is SGHDT and CDR2 is YYEEEE. V trimming: 3 bases; J trimming: 6 bases; junction bases outside the gene matches: 10. The chain's CDR3 is CASSSLTSGRAPAGELFF. The CDR3 bases are TGTGCCAGCAGCTCCCTGACTAGCGGGAGGGCCCCAGCCGGGGAGCTGTTTTTT.

The chain joins TRBV5-1 to TRBJ2-7; 12 positions match TRBD2. With V trimmed by 4 bases and J by 1 base, 3 bases remained unmatched. Germline CDR1 and CDR2: SGHRS and YFSETQ. CDR3 length: 15 residues. The CDR3 spells CASSPTSGGSYEQYF. DNA of the CDR3: TGCGCCAGCAGCCCGACTAGCGGGGGATCCTACGAGCAGTACTTC.

The V gene is TRBV27, the J gene TRBJ2-1, with D unresolved. This CDR3 has 16 amino acids. V lost 2 bases and J lost 0, with 11 bases in between. Germline CDR1 is MNHEY and CDR2 is SMNVEV (reference sequence). The CDR3, as DNA: TGTGCCAGCAGTTTAAGTTCCAGTTACTCCTACAATGAGCAGTTCTTC. Translation: CASSLSSSYSYNEQFF.

The chain recombines TRBV10-3 with TRBJ2-2, with TRBD2 as a possible D gene (5 bases). The CDR3 contains 12 residues. CDR1 and CDR2 (germline): ENHRY, SYGVKD. Trimming took 8 bases from V and 6 from J, leaving 10 bases between them. CDR3 bases: TGTGCCATCGGCTTGCGGGCCGGGGAGCTGTTTTTT. It yields the protein CAIGLRAGELFF.

The rearrangement links TRBV7-9 to TRBJ2-2, with 7 bases lining up with TRBD1. CDR3 length: 16 residues. The germline V gene has CDR1 SEHNR and CDR2 FQNEAQ (reference sequence). V lost 2 bases, J lost 1 base, and 4 bases stayed unmatched. The CDR3 is CASSLRGGENTGELFF. As DNA, the CDR3 is TGTGCCAGCAGCTTAAGAGGGGGCGAGAACACCGGGGAGCTGTTTTTT.

This clone was recorded a few times. The chain carries TRBV27 and TRBJ2-7, with 8 bases aligning to TRBD2. CDR1 is MNHEY, CDR2 SMNVEV, per germline (reference sequence). The CDR3 runs 14 residues. The trim removed 6 bases at V and 3 bases at J, leaving 7 bases unmatched. In DNA form, the CDR3 reads TGTGCCAGCAGAACTAGCGGCCAGATCTACGAGCAGTACTTC. Protein product: CASRTSGQIYEQYF.

The chain employs TRBV25-1 and TRBJ2-7; D possibly corresponds to TRBD1 (6 bases). Germline CDR1 MGHDK, CDR2 SYGVNS. This CDR3 comprises 15 residues. V lost 4 bases and J lost 1, with 14 bases in between. CDR3 amino acids: CASSVQQGVSYEQYF. The CDR3, as DNA: TGTGCCAGCAGTGTTCAACAGGGAGTGTCCTACGAGCAGTACTTC.

The V gene is TRBV5-1, the J gene TRBJ2-7, with TRBD2 identical over 10 bases. CDR1 and CDR2 (germline): SGHRS, YFSETQ. The CDR3 is made up of 17 amino acids. The V gene end was trimmed by 4 bases and the J gene end by 2 bases; junction bases not matched to a gene: 12. The CDR3 DNA sequence: TGCGCCAGCAGCCCCCATCTAGCGGGAGAGCTCCCCTACGAGCAGTACTTC. It codes for CASSPHLAGELPYEQYF.

The gene calls are TRBV28 and TRBJ2-4, with 7 bases aligning to TRBD2. Germline trimming cut 8 bases from V and 1 base from J; bases unmatched to any gene: 17. Germline V lookup: CDR1 MDHEN, CDR2 SYDVKM. The CDR3 loop spans 18 amino acids. CDR3: CASPTIQLAGVAKNIQYF. The CDR3, as DNA: TGTGCCAGCCCGACTATCCAGCTGGCGGGAGTGGCCAAAAACATTCAGTACTTC. Variable domain in full (rest from reference TRBV28 and TRBJ2-4): DVKVTQSSRYLVKRTGEKVFLECVQDMDHENMFWYRQDPGLGLRLIYFSYDVKMKEKGDIPEGYSVSREKKERFSLILESASTNQTSMYLCASPTIQLAGVAKNIQYFGAGTRLSVL.

This clone was detected once. The chain uses TRBV11-2 and TRBJ2-1; the match to TRBD2 covers 12 bases. This CDR3 comprises 15 residues. J gave up 10 bases and V 8 bases, and 12 bases lay outside the gene matches. Germline CDR1 is SGHAT and CDR2 is FQNNGV. CDR3 DNA sequence: TGTGCCAGCTATACCTCGACTAGCGGGAGTGGAGAGCAGTTCTTC. Its protein product is CASYTSTSGSGEQFF.